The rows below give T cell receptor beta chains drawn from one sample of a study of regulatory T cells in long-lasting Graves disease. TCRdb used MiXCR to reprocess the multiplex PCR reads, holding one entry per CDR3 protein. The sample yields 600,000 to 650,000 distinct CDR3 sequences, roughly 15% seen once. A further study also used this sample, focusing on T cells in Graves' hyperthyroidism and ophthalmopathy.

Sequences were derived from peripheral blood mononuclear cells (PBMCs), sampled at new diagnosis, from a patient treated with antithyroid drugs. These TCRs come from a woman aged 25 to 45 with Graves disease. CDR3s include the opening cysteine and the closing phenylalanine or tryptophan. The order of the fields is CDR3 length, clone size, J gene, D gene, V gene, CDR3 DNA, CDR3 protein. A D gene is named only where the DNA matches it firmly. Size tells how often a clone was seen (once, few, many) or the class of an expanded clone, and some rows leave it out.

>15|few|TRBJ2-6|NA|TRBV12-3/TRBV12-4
TGTGCCAGCAGTTTTTACCATACTGGGGCCAACGTCCTGACTTTC
CASSFYHTGANVLTF
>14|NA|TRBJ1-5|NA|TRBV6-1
TGTGCCACTCAGGTTGGGGGGGTGGATCAGCCCCAGCATTTT
CATQVGGVDQPQHF
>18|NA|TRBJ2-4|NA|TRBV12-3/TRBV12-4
TGTGCCAGCAGTCCTGAGCGGCAGAGAACTGAAGCCAAAAACATTCAGTACTTC
CASSPERQRTEAKNIQYF
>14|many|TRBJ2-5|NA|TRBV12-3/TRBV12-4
TGTGCCAGCAGTTTACTTGGGGCGCGGGAGACCCAGTACTTC
CASSLLGARETQYF
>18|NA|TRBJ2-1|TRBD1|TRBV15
TGTGCCACCAGTACCCGGGACAGTATTTCCCTCTCCTACAATGAGCAGTTCTTC
CATSTRDSISLSYNEQFF
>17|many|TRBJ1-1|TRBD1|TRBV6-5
TGTGCCAGCAGTTCGACCAGACAGGGGGCCATGAACACTGAAGCTTTCTTT
CASSSTRQGAMNTEAFF
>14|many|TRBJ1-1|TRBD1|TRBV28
TGTGCCAGCAACCACAGGGGGAAGGACACTGAAGCTTTCTTT
CASNHRGKDTEAFF
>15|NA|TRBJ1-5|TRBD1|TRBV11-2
TGTGCCAGCAGCTTAGGAATGACAGGGGATCAGCCCCAGCATTTT
CASSLGMTGDQPQHF
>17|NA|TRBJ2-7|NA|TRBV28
TGTGCCAGCAGTTTAGGTACAATGAGGCAGAAACACTACGAGCAGTACTTC
CASSLGTMRQKHYEQYF
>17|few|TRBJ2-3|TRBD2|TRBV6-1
TGTGCCAGCAGTCGTATAACGAAGCGGGGCCTAACAGATACGCAGTATTTT
CASSRITKRGLTDTQYF
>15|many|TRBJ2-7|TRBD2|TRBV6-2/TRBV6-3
TGTGCCAGCAGACAACTAGCGGCTAGCTCCTACGAGCAGTACTTC
CASRQLAASSYEQYF
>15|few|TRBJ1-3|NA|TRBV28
TGTGCCAGCAGTTTAGTCGTCCGGGGGCGCAACACCATATATTTT
CASSLVVRGRNTIYF
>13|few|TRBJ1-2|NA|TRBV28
TGTGCCAGCAGTTTTAACGTTCCGGTTAGCTACACCTTC
CASSFNVPVSYTF
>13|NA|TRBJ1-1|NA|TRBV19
TGTGCCAGTAGTATACTGGGGCTAACTGAAGCTTTCTTT
CASSILGLTEAFF
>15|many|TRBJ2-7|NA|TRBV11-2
TGTGCCAGCAGCCCCGGGACTTTGATAGGGTACGAGCAGTACTTC
CASSPGTLIGYEQYF
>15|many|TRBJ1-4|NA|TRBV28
TGTGCCAGCAGTTTACCAGGGTCAACTAATGAAAAACTGTTTTTT
CASSLPGSTNEKLFF
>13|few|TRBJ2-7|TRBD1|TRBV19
TGTGCCAGTGGGGGACAGGGATGGCACGAGCAGTACTTC
CASGGQGWHEQYF
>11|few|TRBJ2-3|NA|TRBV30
TGTGCCTGCGGGCGAACTACTCCCCAGTATTTT
CACGRTTPQYF
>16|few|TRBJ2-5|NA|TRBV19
TGTGCCAGTAGTCCGAACCTCAGACAGATCCAAGAGACCCAGTACTTC
CASSPNLRQIQETQYF
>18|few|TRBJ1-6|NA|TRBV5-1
TGCGCCAGCAGCTTGGAGGGGTTTCCAGGTCAGAAGAATTCACCCCTCCACTTT
CASSLEGFPGQKNSPLHF
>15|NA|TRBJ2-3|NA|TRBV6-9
TGTGCCAGCAGTTTCGGGACCTCGGTTGCAGGTACGCAGTATTTT
CASSFGTSVAGTQYF
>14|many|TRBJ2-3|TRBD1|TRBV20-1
TGCAGTGCCAAATCACCAGGGGGCAGAGATACGCAGTATTTT
CSAKSPGGRDTQYF
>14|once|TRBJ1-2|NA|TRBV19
TGTGCCTCCCAGGGACGGGGACGCACATATGGCTACACCTTC
CASQGRGRTYGYTF
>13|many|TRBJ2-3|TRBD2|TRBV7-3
TGTGCCAGCGGGAGGGGCGGCACAGATACGCAGTATTTT
CASGRGGTDTQYF
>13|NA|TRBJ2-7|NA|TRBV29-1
TGCAGCGTTGGGAAGGGGAATAAGAACGAGCAGTACTTC
CSVGKGNKNEQYF
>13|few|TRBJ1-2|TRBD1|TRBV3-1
TGTGCCAGCAGTAAACAGGGGGCACATGGCTACACCTTC
CASSKQGAHGYTF
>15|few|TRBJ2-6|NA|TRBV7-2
TGTGCCAGCAGCGGACCGAATCCTGGGGCCAACGTCCTGACTTTC
CASSGPNPGANVLTF
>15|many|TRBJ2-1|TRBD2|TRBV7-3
TGTGCCAGCCACCTAGCGGGAGGGCCCTTCAATGAGCAGTTCTTC
CASHLAGGPFNEQFF
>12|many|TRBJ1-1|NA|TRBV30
TGTGCCTGGAGTGTACCCGTCCTGACAGGTGGGTTT
CAWSVPVLTGGF
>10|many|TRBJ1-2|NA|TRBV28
TGTGCCAGCGGGGAGTATGGCTACACCTTC
CASGEYGYTF
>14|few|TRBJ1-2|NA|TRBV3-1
TGTGCCAGCAGCCAGGGGGCAGGTAACTATGGCTACACCTTC
CASSQGAGNYGYTF
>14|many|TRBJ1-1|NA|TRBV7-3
TGTGCCAGCAGCATAAAGGGGGGGAACACTGAAGCTTTCTTT
CASSIKGGNTEAFF
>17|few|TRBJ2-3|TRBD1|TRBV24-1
TGTGCCACCAGTGCCTACTCAGGGGGTGTCGGCACAGATACGCAGTATTTT
CATSAYSGGVGTDTQYF
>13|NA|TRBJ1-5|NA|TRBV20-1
TGCAGTGCTAGAGAGGGGGACGATCAGCCCCAGCATTTT
CSAREGDDQPQHF
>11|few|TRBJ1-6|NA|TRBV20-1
TGCAGTGCGTCGACAGATTCACCCCTCCACTTT
CSASTDSPLHF
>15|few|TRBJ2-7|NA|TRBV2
TGTGCCAGCAGTGAGGGCGGGTCCATTGGTGGCGAGCAGTACTTC
CASSEGGSIGGEQYF
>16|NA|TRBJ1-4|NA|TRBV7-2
TGTGCCAGCAGCTCTTATTGGGGACGCTCTAATGAAAAACTGTTTTTT
CASSSYWGRSNEKLFF
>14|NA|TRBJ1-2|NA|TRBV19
TGTGCCAGTAGTATAAATACGCCGAACTATGGCTACACCTTC
CASSINTPNYGYTF
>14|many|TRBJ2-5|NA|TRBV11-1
TGTGCCAGCAGCTTTACGGATGGCCAAGAGACCCAGTACTTC
CASSFTDGQETQYF
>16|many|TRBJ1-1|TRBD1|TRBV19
TGTGCCAGTAGGTCGCCAGGACAGGTTAAAAACACTGAAGCTTTCTTT
CASRSPGQVKNTEAFF
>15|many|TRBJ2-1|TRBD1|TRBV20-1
TGCAGTGCTAGAGGCCGGGACAGGACATACAATGAGCAGTTCTTC
CSARGRDRTYNEQFF
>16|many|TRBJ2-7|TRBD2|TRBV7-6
TGTGCCAGCAGCCTACTAGCGGGAGCCTCGTCCTACGAGCAGTACTTC
CASSLLAGASSYEQYF
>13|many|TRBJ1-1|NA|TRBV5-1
TGCGCCAGCAGCTGGATCACGGACACTGAAGCTTTCTTT
CASSWITDTEAFF
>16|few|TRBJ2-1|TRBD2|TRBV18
TGTGCCAGCTCACCAAGAGCGGCGGGAGGTGGGTATGAGCAGTTCTTC
CASSPRAAGGGYEQFF
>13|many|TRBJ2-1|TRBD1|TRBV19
TGTGCCACAGACAGGGGGTATTACAATGAGCAGTTCTTC
CATDRGYYNEQFF
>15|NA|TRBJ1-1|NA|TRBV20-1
TGCAGTGCTAGAGGAGCACAGGGACTGAGCACTGAAGTTTTCTTT
CSARGAQGLSTEVFF
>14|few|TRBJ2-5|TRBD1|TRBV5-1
TGCGCCAGCAGTTCCGGGACAGGATCTGGTACCCAGTACTTC
CASSSGTGSGTQYF
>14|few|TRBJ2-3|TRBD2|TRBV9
TGTGCCAGCAGCGATCTAGCGGGAGAAGATACGCAGTATTTT
CASSDLAGEDTQYF